The next 2 T cell receptor beta chains were all read from a single sample in a study of T cell responses to AZD1222 COVID-19 vaccine (dated by TCRdb to the early 2020s). The time point label, as the study defines it: about 28 days (+/-7) after the second vaccine dose. Library creation used the immunoSEQ multiplex PCR assay. In its TCRdb copy, this immuneACCESS table keeps in-frame sequences only and misses some clones. Where compared with another copy, unresolved V genes explain less than half of these, and the others have no known cause. Here the sample has 110,000 or so clones; approximately 88% occur a single time. The top ten clones comprise almost 6.5% of the sample. Sequencing was performed on peripheral blood, taken 28 days after the second AZD1222 dose. Receptor source: an adult who received the AZD1222 COVID-19 vaccine.

J is TRBJ1-1 and V is TRBV5-1; tentative D call: TRBD1 (6 bases). Trimming shortened V by 0 bases and J by 6 bases, and 9 bases separated the two germline ends. The CDR3 loop spans 13 amino acids. Germline CDR1 is SGHRS and CDR2 is YFSETQ. DNA for the CDR3: TGCGCCAGCAGCTTGGCAGGGGAGGCTGAAGCTTTCTTT. This codes for CASSLAGEAEAFF.

The chain carries TRBV7-2 and TRBJ2-1; 9 bases are shared with TRBD1. Germline assignment: CDR1 SGHTA and CDR2 FQGNSA. The ends lost 4 bases at V and 8 bases at J; junction bases unmatched: 6. CDR3 length: 14 amino acids. The CDR3 DNA sequence: TGTGCCAGCAGCTCTGCGACAGGGGGATATGAGCAGTTCTTC. Its protein is CASSSATGGYEQFF.